The rows below give T cell receptor beta chains drawn from one sample of a study of T cell repertoires in cytomegalovirus infection. One entry per CDR3 protein, called by TCRdb with MiXCR from the reads. Of some 480,000 distinct CDR3 sequences listed, around 35% were seen once; the top ten hold about a sixth. These receptors lack a known antigen. Here the sequenced sample was cultured PBMCs, taken from culture after CMV antigen stimulation. The receptors were gathered from a human donor in good health (CMV status not recorded). Some clones in this sample may be carry-over from other donors' samples. Each CDR3 is given with its conserved first and last residue. The D gene is left open where the match is weak. Size is stated for part of the rows, as once, few or many counts, or as a class when the clone is expanded.

>TRBJ2-5|.|13|few|TRBV24-1
TGTGCCACCAGTGATGGATCCCAAGAGACCCAGTACTTC
CATSDGSQETQYF
>TRBJ1-1|TRBD1|15|.|TRBV12-3/TRBV12-4
TGTGCCAGCATGGGACAGGGACAAATGAACACTGAAGCTTTCTTT
CASMGQGQMNTEAFF
>TRBJ2-5|.|15|few|TRBV6-2/TRBV6-3
TGTGCCAGCGGGGCTCCGAGTTCCGGTCAAGAGACCCAGTACTTC
CASGAPSSGQETQYF
>TRBJ2-3|.|16|few|TRBV7-2
TGTGCCAGCAGCCCACAAAGAGGGTTTAGCACAGATACGCAGTATTTT
CASSPQRGFSTDTQYF
>TRBJ1-1|.|15|.|TRBV19
TGTGCCAGTAGTATAGGAGGGACCGGGGGCACTGAAGCTTTCTTT
CASSIGGTGGTEAFF
>TRBJ2-7|.|14|.|TRBV7-6
TGTGCCAGCACCCCGGGACACTCATCGGGCGAGCAGTACTTC
CASTPGHSSGEQYF
>TRBJ2-1|TRBD2|13|.|TRBV7-2
TGTGCCAGCAGGCCTAGCGGGAGACGTGAGCAGTTCTTC
CASRPSGRREQFF
>TRBJ1-6|TRBD1|15|.|TRBV25-1
TGTGCCAGCAGTCCGCCGACAGGGGAAGGATCACCCCTCCACTTT
CASSPPTGEGSPLHF
>TRBJ1-1|.|15|.|TRBV19
TGTGCCAGTAGTAACGCTTGGTTGGGGAACACTGAAGCTTTCTTT
CASSNAWLGNTEAFF
>TRBJ1-5|TRBD1|15|few|TRBV6-5
TGTGCCAGCAGTTACCTGGGACAGGCAAATCAGCCCCAGCATTTT
CASSYLGQANQPQHF
>TRBJ2-3|.|14|.|TRBV20-1
TGCAGTGCCCTTCGAGGGGCTGGAACAGATACGCAGTATTTT
CSALRGAGTDTQYF
>TRBJ2-3|TRBD2|17|.|TRBV6-2/TRBV6-3
TGTGCCAGCAGTTATTCCTCGACTAGCGGCTTCGGAAATACGCAGTATTTT
CASSYSSTSGFGNTQYF
>TRBJ2-1|TRBD2|14|.|TRBV2
TGTGCCAGCAGTGATCGGGAGGGCAGCGATGAGCAGTTCTTC
CASSDREGSDEQFF
>TRBJ2-3|TRBD1|16|.|TRBV5-6
TGTGCCAGCAGCCTATTAGACAGGGCTGGGACAGATACGCAGTATTTT
CASSLLDRAGTDTQYF
>TRBJ2-5|TRBD2|18|.|TRBV4-1
TGCGCCAGCAGCCAATCACCGGGACTAGCGGGGCATCAAGAGACCCAGTACTTC
CASSQSPGLAGHQETQYF
>TRBJ2-3|TRBD2|15|.|TRBV7-6
TGTGCCAGCAGCCTCTCCGGGACTAGCGCAGATACGCAGTATTTT
CASSLSGTSADTQYF
>TRBJ2-1|.|12|.|TRBV6-1
TGTGCCAGCAGTAATAGGGGGGTTGAGCAGTTCTTC
CASSNRGVEQFF
>TRBJ2-1|TRBD1|16|many|TRBV7-8
TGTGCCAGCAGCCTAGCCGGGACAGGGGCCTACAATGAGCAGTTCTTC
CASSLAGTGAYNEQFF
>TRBJ2-1|TRBD2|14|.|TRBV19
TGTGCCAGTAGTTCGCTAGCGGGAGGGAGTGAGCAGTTCTTC
CASSSLAGGSEQFF
>TRBJ2-5|.|13|.|TRBV7-6
TGTGCCAGCAGAAACCCCCCGGGGGAGACCCAGTACTTC
CASRNPPGETQYF
>TRBJ2-7|.|15|.|TRBV7-6
TGTGCCAGCAGCTTAAACCGACAGGCCTCCTACGAGCAGTACTTC
CASSLNRQASYEQYF
>TRBJ2-1|TRBD2|18|.|TRBV12-5
TGTGCTAGTGGTTTGATACGGCTAGCGGGTAAATCCTACAATGAGCAGTTCTTC
CASGLIRLAGKSYNEQFF
>TRBJ2-1|TRBD1|13|many|TRBV7-2
TGTGCCAGCAGCTACCTACAGGGGAATGAGCAGTTCTTC
CASSYLQGNEQFF
>TRBJ2-1|.|12|few|TRBV6-2/TRBV6-3
TGTGCCAGCAGTTATGGCAACAATGAGCAGTTCTTC
CASSYGNNEQFF
>TRBJ2-6|.|14|.|TRBV6-2/TRBV6-3
TGTGCCAGCAGTTACGAGTGGGGGGCCAACGTCCTGACTTTC
CASSYEWGANVLTF
>TRBJ1-1|.|14|.|TRBV23-1
TGCGCCAGCAGTCAAAGACAGTTGCGCACTGAAGCTTTCTTT
CASSQRQLRTEAFF
>TRBJ1-5|.|13|.|TRBV24-1
TGTGCCACCGGTGGGCAGTTCAATCAGCCCCAGCATTTT
CATGGQFNQPQHF
>TRBJ2-1|.|17|many|TRBV7-2
TGTGCCAGCAGCTTAGTCGGTGGGGAGAGCTCCTACAATGAGCAGTTCTTC
CASSLVGGESSYNEQFF
>TRBJ1-4|TRBD1|14|few|TRBV2
TGTGCCAGCAGGCCCGACAGGGTATTCGAAAAACTGTTTTTT
CASRPDRVFEKLFF
>TRBJ1-1|.|13|.|TRBV12-3/TRBV12-4
TGTGCCAGCAGTTTCCCCATCGGGCAAAGAGCTTTCTTT
CASSFPIGQRAFF
>TRBJ2-2|.|15|.|TRBV19
TGTGCCAGTAGTATGGGTAAAATACACTCCGGGGAGCTGTTTTTT
CASSMGKIHSGELFF
>TRBJ1-4|.|14|few|TRBV14
TGTGCCAGCAGCCAAGAGTTTGGCAATGAAAAACTGTTTTTT
CASSQEFGNEKLFF
>TRBJ1-3|TRBD1|13|.|TRBV28
TGTGCCAGTTACAGGGGGTTCGAAGACACCATATATTTT
CASYRGFEDTIYF
>TRBJ2-1|TRBD2|12|.|TRBV27
TGTGCCAGTAGCGGGAGCCGCAATGAGCAGTTCTTC
CASSGSRNEQFF
>TRBJ2-1|.|14|.|TRBV4-1
TGCGCCAGCAGCCAAGAATCCAGCGTGGGTGAGCAGTTCTTC
CASSQESSVGEQFF
>TRBJ1-5|.|13|.|TRBV30
TGTGCCTGGAGTTTCCGGGAGCATCAGCCCCAGCATTTT
CAWSFREHQPQHF
>TRBJ2-5|.|14|.|TRBV12-3/TRBV12-4
TGTGCCAGCAGCCCCCCGCCCGGGAAAGAGACCCAGTACTTC
CASSPPPGKETQYF
>TRBJ1-1|.|15|few|TRBV6-6
TGTGCCAGCAGTTACGGGGGGACGGGATTACCTGAAGCTTTCTTT
CASSYGGTGLPEAFF
>TRBJ2-3|TRBD2|15|.|TRBV4-1
TGCGCCAGCAGCCATTCGGGAGGTGCCACAGATACGCAGTATTTT
CASSHSGGATDTQYF
>TRBJ1-1|.|15|.|TRBV4-1
TGCGCCAGCAGCCAAGATTTGGGGGAGGCCACTGAAGCTTTCTTT
CASSQDLGEATEAFF
>TRBJ2-5|.|11|few|TRBV12-3/TRBV12-4
TGTGCCAGCAGCTGGGGATGGGCCCAGTACTTC
CASSWGWAQYF
>TRBJ1-1|.|11|.|TRBV11-2
TGTGGGGGGATGATGAACACTGAAGCTTTCTTT
CGGMMNTEAFF
>TRBJ1-1|TRBD1|15|.|TRBV20-1
TGCAGTGCCCGACAGGGGATGCAGGGAGACGTAGGGTCTTTCTTT
CSARQGMQGDVGSFF
>TRBJ2-1|TRBD2|16|.|TRBV6-1
TGTGCCAGCAGTGACCGAGCGGGACGATCCTACAATGAGCAGTTCTTC
CASSDRAGRSYNEQFF
>TRBJ2-7|.|14|.|TRBV4-1
TGCGCCAGCAGCCAAGTACGGGGAGCCTACGAGCAGTACTTC
CASSQVRGAYEQYF
>TRBJ2-1|TRBD2|16|few|TRBV7-6
TGTGCCAGCAGCAACCGACTAGCGGGTAGGGTCAATGAGCAGTTCTTC
CASSNRLAGRVNEQFF
>TRBJ1-3|.|18|.|TRBV7-2
TGTGCCAGCAGCTTAAGTGTCTGGGGGTCTTTCTCTGGAAACACCATATATTTT
CASSLSVWGSFSGNTIYF